The source of this TCR beta chain is a study of T cell responses to AZD1222 COVID-19 vaccine listed by TCRdb under 2021. Some background on the complete study: AZD1222 recipients whose second dose came at about 4 weeks and those whose second dose came at about 12 weeks were combined into one group, since spike-specific TCR depth and breadth did not differ between the two schedules. A total of approximately 230 trial participants underwent TCR sequencing, of whom nearly 210 received two doses of AZD1222 and about 25 received two doses of the MenACWY control vaccine. Enrollment into the trials was organized by age into subgroups of 18-55, 56-69 and 70-plus years, and those subgroups contained about 150, 27 and 61 TCR-sequenced participants, respectively. Study-wide conclusions, independent of this receptor: Conclusions about previously exposed vaccinees were limited because only six or seven AZD1222 recipients were SARS-CoV-2 seropositive at baseline. Participants were mostly white British, with more females than males. The authors suggested clonal diversity may have been underestimated. No day 14 peak-response samples were available, so repertoires were characterized only after the peak T cell response. In the small 56-69-year group, the increase in depth fell short of significance, most likely because of low power. After two AZD1222 doses, spike-specific TCR breadth and depth were significantly higher than at day 0 and than in MenACWY recipients. The vaccine-associated CD4 TCRs covered the entire spike protein, and the dominant responses fell in regions 160-218 and 743-854. Nearly half of unique spike-specific TCRs reportedly recognized epitopes outside regions mutated in the B.1.351 and B.1.1.7 variants.

Taken with the paper, the label for time point translates to: baseline before first vaccination. Vaccinee samples came from UK trials COV001 and COV002, including a single-blind randomized controlled phase 2/3 trial of AZD1222 (ChAdOx1 nCoV-19) in healthy adults. Trial participant PBMC samples were collected at day 0 and day 28 after the second dose for TCRbeta chain sequencing. The CDR3 regions of human TCRbeta chains were analyzed by immunosequencing. The source study handled its data this way. Repertoire TCRs were matched against a reference library of SARS-CoV-2-specific TCRs generated with the MIRA antigen-specificity platform. Breadth was defined as the fraction of unique TCRs that were SARS-CoV-2-associated, and depth was defined as the fraction of total T cells that were SARS-CoV-2-associated. Each spike-specific TCR was assigned to its reactive spike region and to a CD4 or CD8 class using the MIRA data. Log10-transformed breadth and depth values were compared by one-way ANOVA with Sidak's multiple comparisons tests. TCRdb mirrors the immuneACCESS table, restricted to in-frame sequences. Some clones are absent from its copies; in checked studies, under half trace to an unresolved V gene, and the reason for the others is unknown. The V and J calls and clone size are taken from that table; D and trimming were inferred from the DNA. Recorded for this sample are tens of thousands of clones; nearly 90% of them occurred a single time. The ten largest clonotypes hold 15% to 20% of the sample.

Comment on this clone: The specificity of this receptor is unknown. Base qualities were left out, and no much larger clone turns up one base away.

CDR1 and CDR2 are read off the germline V gene (reference sequence) as SEHNR and FQNEAQ. From the cysteine up to the phenylalanine, the CDR3 has a length of 12 residues. Solely the CDR3 DNA is kept, with 36 bases framed from the first base. The germline V and J ends show losses of 6 bases and 4 bases respectively, and no gene match explains 2 bases of the junction. This TCR derives from an adult in good health. Rearrangement joined TRBV7-9 to TRBJ1-2; 7 of the junction bases match TRBD1. The source material was peripheral blood, sampled on day 0 of AZD1222 vaccination. The CDR3 in this case is CASSRQGYGYTF. In nucleotides, the sequence is TGTGCCAGCAGTCGACAGGGCTATGGCTACACCTTC.